A selection of T cell receptor beta chains follows, all from one sample in a study of OX40 agonist ivuxolimab in advanced cancers. Repertoires were generated with immunoSEQ multiplex PCR, while TCRdb's copy carries only in-frame clones and drops some. The table shows over 50,000 clones, with 80% to 95% occurring only once. Sequenced material: CD4+ or CD8+ T cells sorted from blood, taken in a trial of the OX40 agonist ivuxolimab. The receptors were gathered from an adult with an advanced solid tumor such as melanoma, head and neck, liver or kidney cancer. The CDR3 runs from the conserved cysteine through the conserved F or W. Fields, in order: clone size, J gene, V gene, D gene, CDR3 protein, CDR3 DNA. A D gene is named only where the DNA matches it firmly. Only part of the rows carry a size: once, few, many, or a class if the clone is expanded.

- | TRBJ1-3 | TRBV19 | - | CASSAKVGNTIYF | TGTGCCAGTAGTGCGAAGGTTGGAAACACCATATATTTT
- | TRBJ2-7 | TRBV7-9 | - | CASSSTLWAYEQYF | TGTGCCAGCAGCTCTACCCTGTGGGCCTACGAGCAGTACTTC
- | TRBJ2-1 | TRBV10-2 | - | CASSDGGEQFF | TGCGCCAGCAGTGATGGGGGTGAGCAGTTCTTC
- | TRBJ2-7 | TRBV27 | TRBD1 | CASSSTGPYEQYF | TGTGCCAGCAGTTCGACAGGGCCCTACGAGCAGTACTTC
- | TRBJ2-2 | TRBV6-6 | TRBD1 | CASRDGQGKNTGELFF | TGTGCCAGCAGAGACGGACAGGGGAAGAACACCGGGGAGCTGTTTTTT
- | TRBJ2-1 | TRBV27 | - | CASSFRLENEQFF | TGTGCCAGCAGTTTTCGTTTGGAGAACGAGCAGTTCTTC
- | TRBJ1-4 | TRBV5-1 | - | CASRFGGTLEEKLFF | TGCGCCAGCAGGTTTGGCGGTACACTGGAAGAAAAACTGTTTTTT
- | TRBJ2-3 | TRBV30 | TRBD1 | CAWSLTGGSADTQYF | TGTGCCTGGAGTCTAACAGGGGGGAGTGCAGATACGCAGTATTTT
- | TRBJ1-3 | TRBV23-1 | - | CASSPPGHPRRNTIYF | TGCGCCAGCAGTCCGCCGGGACACCCAAGGAGAAACACCATATATTTT
- | TRBJ2-7 | TRBV4-1 | TRBD1 | CASSQEWDREIPLTYEQYF | TGCGCCAGCAGCCAAGAATGGGACAGGGAAATCCCCCTCACCTACGAGCAGTACTTC
- | TRBJ1-4 | TRBV11-2 | - | CASSPWIATNEKLFF | TGTGCCAGCAGCCCATGGATTGCAACTAATGAAAAACTGTTTTTT
- | TRBJ2-1 | TRBV4-3 | - | CASSQDPYNEQFF | TGCGCCAGCAGCCAGGATCCTTACAATGAGCAGTTCTTC
once | TRBJ1-5 | TRBV4-1 | - | CASSQEWGQGNQPQHF | TGCGCCAGCAGCCAAGAATGGGGGCAGGGGAATCAGCCCCAGCATTTT
- | TRBJ2-7 | TRBV19 | - | CASSKTGEVSSYEQYF | TGTGCCAGTAGTAAAACCGGTGAAGTAAGCTCCTACGAGCAGTACTTC
once | TRBJ2-2 | TRBV9 | TRBD2 | CASSVSGTSYGELFF | TGTGCCAGCAGCGTGTCCGGGACTAGTTACGGGGAGCTGTTTTTT
- | TRBJ2-3 | TRBV19 | TRBD2 | CASSTRSISGKYGTDTQYF | TGTGCCAGTAGTACTAGGTCAATTAGCGGGAAGTATGGGACAGATACGCAGTATTTT
- | TRBJ2-7 | TRBV9 | - | CASSVDGHNYEQYF | TGTGCCAGCAGCGTAGATGGACATAACTACGAGCAGTACTTC
- | TRBJ2-7 | TRBV4-3 | - | CASSPVAEVSSYEQYF | TGCGCCAGCAGCCCAGTAGCGGAGGTATCCTCCTACGAGCAGTACTTC
- | TRBJ1-1 | TRBV28 | TRBD1 | CASRNRGETEAFF | TGTGCCAGCAGGAACAGGGGAGAGACTGAAGCTTTCTTT
- | TRBJ1-2 | TRBV14 | - | CASSQGGRIYYGYTF | TGTGCCAGCAGCCAGGGGGGACGGATATACTATGGCTACACCTTC